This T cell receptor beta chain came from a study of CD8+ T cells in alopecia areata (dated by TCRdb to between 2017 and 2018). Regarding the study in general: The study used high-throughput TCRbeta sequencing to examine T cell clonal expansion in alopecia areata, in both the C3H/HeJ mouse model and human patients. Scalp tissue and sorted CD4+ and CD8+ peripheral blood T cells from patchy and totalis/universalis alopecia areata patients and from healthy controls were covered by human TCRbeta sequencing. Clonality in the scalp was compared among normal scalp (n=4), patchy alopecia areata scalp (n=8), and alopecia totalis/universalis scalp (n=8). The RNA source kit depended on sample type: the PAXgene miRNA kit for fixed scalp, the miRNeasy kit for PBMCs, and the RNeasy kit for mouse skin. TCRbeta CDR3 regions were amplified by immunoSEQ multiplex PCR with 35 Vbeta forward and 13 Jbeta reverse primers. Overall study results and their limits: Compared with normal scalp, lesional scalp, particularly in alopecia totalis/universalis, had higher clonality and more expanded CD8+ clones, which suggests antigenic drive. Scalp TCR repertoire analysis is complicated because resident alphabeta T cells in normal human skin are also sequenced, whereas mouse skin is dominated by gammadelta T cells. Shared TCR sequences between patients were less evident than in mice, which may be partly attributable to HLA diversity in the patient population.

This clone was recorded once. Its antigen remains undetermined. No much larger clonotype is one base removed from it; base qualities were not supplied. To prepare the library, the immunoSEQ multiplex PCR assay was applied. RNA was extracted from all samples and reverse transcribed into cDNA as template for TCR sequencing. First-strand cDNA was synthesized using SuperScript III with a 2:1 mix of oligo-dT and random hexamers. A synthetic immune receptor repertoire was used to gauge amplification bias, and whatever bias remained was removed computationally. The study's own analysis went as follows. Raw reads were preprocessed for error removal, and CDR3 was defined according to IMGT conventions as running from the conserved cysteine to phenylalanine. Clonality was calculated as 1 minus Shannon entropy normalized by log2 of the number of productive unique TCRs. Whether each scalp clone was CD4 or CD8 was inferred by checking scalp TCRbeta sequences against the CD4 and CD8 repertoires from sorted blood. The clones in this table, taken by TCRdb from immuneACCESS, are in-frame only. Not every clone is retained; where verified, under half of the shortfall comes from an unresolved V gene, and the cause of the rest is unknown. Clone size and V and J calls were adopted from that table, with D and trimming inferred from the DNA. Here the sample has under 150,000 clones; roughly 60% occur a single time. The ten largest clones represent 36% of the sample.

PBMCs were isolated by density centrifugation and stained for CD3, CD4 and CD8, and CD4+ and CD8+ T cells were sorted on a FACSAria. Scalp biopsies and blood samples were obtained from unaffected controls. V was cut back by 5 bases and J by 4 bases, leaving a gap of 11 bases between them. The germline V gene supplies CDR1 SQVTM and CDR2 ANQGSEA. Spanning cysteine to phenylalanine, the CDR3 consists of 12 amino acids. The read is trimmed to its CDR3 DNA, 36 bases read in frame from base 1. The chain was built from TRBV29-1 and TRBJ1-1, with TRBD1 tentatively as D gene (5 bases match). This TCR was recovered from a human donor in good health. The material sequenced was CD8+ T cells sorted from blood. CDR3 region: CSVSGGSTEAFF. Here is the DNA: TGCAGCGTTTCTGGGGGGAGCACTGAAGCTTTCTTT.